The rows below give T cell receptor beta chains drawn from one sample of a study of blood T cell repertoires in COVID-19. The table came from immunoSEQ multiplex PCR; TCRdb's copy has only in-frame clones and leaves some out. The table lists over 250,000 clones, 85% of them singletons. Sequenced input: peripheral blood. The receptor set was obtained from a man between 50 and 59 years old with active or convalescent COVID-19. CDR3s include the opening cysteine and the closing phenylalanine or tryptophan. The D gene is left open where the match is weak. Where a row states a size, it is once, few, many or the class of an expanded clone; other rows omit it.

J gene,D gene,clone size,V gene,CDR3 DNA,CDR3 protein
TRBJ2-5,TRBD2,-,TRBV27,TGTGCCAGCAGTTTTGGGCTAGCGGGAGGAATACAAGAGACCCAGTACTTC,CASSFGLAGGIQETQYF
TRBJ1-6,TRBD1,few,TRBV30,TGTGCCTGTGCCGGACAGGGCGACAATTCACCCCTCCACTTT,CACAGQGDNSPLHF
TRBJ2-3,-,-,TRBV18,TGTGCCAGCTCACCCGATCGAAGAGGCACAGATACGCAGTATTTT,CASSPDRRGTDTQYF
TRBJ2-6,-,-,TRBV7-3,TGTGCCAGCAGGGAGGGGGCTGGCTCTGGGGCCAACGTCCTGACTTTC,CASREGAGSGANVLTF
TRBJ1-2,-,few,TRBV5-6,TGTGCCAGCAGCCCGGGACTGGAGTATGGCTACACCTTC,CASSPGLEYGYTF
TRBJ2-1,TRBD2,-,TRBV5-5,TGTGCCAGCAGCCCATGGGGGAGGGCAAATGAGCAGTTCTTC,CASSPWGRANEQFF
TRBJ1-2,TRBD1,-,TRBV2,TGTGCCAGCAGTGAAGAATGGACAGGCTCACCTTCTAACTATGGCTACACCTTC,CASSEEWTGSPSNYGYTF
TRBJ1-4,TRBD1,-,TRBV2,TGTGCCAGCAGTGAAGAAGGACAGGTCGAAAAACTGTTTTTT,CASSEEGQVEKLFF
TRBJ2-7,-,-,TRBV7-8,TGTGCCAGCAGCTCTAACTCTCTCTACGAGCAGTACTTC,CASSSNSLYEQYF
TRBJ2-1,-,-,TRBV2,TGTGCCAGCAGTGGGGGGGGGCGCTACAATGAGCAGTTCTTC,CASSGGGRYNEQFF
TRBJ1-4,TRBD1,-,TRBV19,TGTGCCAGTAGTCGCCGGACAGGGGGTAAAGGTGAAAAACTGTTTTTT,CASSRRTGGKGEKLFF
TRBJ1-2,TRBD1,-,TRBV19,TGTGCCAGTAGTATAGGGACAGGGAGCGGCTACACCTTC,CASSIGTGSGYTF
TRBJ2-3,-,-,TRBV18,TGTGCCAGCTCACCTACAGGGCTCCCTTTCACAGATACGCAGTATTTT,CASSPTGLPFTDTQYF
TRBJ1-6,-,-,TRBV7-9,TGTGCCAGCAGCTTGGAGGGGGGGCGAACCGGATCACCCCTCCACTTT,CASSLEGGRTGSPLHF
TRBJ2-2,-,-,TRBV3-1/TRBV3-2,TGTGCCAGCAGCTCCAGGGATGCGGCCGGGGAGCTGTTTTTT,CASSSRDAAGELFF